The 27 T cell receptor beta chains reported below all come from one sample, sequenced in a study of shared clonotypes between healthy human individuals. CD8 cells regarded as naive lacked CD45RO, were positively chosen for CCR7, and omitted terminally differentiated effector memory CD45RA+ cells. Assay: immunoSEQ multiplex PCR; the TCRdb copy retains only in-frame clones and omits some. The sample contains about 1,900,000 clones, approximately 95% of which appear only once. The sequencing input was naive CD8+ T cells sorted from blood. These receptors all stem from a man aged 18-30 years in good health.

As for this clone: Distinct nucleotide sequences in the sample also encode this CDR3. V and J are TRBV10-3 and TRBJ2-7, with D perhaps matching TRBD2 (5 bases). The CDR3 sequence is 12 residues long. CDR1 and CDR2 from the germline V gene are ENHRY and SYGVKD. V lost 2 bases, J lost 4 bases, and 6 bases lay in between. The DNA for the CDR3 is TGTGCCATCAGTGAGCGAGGGTACGAGCAGTACTTC. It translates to CAISERGYEQYF.

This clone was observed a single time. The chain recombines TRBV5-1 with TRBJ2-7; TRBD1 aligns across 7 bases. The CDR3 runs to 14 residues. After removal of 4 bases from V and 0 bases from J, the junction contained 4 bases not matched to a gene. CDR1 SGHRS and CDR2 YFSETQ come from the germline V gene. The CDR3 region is CASSLGQISYEQYF. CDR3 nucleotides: TGCGCCAGCAGCCTGGGACAGATCTCCTACGAGCAGTACTTC.

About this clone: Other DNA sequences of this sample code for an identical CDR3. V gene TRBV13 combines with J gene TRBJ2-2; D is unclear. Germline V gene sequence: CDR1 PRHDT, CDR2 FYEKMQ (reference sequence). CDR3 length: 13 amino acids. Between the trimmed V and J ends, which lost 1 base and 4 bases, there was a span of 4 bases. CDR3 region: CASSLAGTGELFF. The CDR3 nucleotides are TGTGCCAGCAGCTTAGCGGGCACCGGGGAGCTGTTTTTT.

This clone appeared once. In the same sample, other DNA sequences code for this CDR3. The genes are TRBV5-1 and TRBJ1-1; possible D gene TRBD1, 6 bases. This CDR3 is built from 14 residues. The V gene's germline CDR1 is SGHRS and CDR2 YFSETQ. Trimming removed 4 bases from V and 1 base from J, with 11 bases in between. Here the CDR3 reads CASSVGGENTEAFF. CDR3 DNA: TGCGCCAGCAGCGTCGGGGGCGAGAACACTGAAGCTTTCTTT.

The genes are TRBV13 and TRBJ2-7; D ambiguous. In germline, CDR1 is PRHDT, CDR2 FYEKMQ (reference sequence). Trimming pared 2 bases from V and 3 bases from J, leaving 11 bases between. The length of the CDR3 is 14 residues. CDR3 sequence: CASSLKLTDYEQYF. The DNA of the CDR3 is TGTGCCAGCAGCTTAAAACTGACTGACTACGAGCAGTACTTC. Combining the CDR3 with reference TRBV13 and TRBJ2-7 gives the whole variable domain AAGVIQSPRHLIKEKRETATLKCYPIPRHDTVYWYQQGPGQDPQFLISFYEKMQSDKGSIPDRFSAQQFSDYHSELNMSSLELGDSALYFCASSLKLTDYEQYFGPGTRLTVT.

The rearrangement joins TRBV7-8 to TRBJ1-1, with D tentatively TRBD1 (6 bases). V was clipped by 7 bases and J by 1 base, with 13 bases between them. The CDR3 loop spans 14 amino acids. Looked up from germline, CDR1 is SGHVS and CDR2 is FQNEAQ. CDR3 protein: CASIVGGANTEAFF. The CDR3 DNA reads TGTGCCAGCATCGTCGGGGGGGCGAACACTGAAGCTTTCTTT.

CDR3 amino acids: CASSPPGTIAGELFF. CDR3 nucleotides: TGTGCCAGCAGCCCGCCCGGGACAATCGCCGGGGAGCTGTTTTTT. The chain recombines TRBV7-9 with TRBJ2-2, with D possibly being TRBD1 (6 bases). CDR1 is SEHNR, CDR2 FQNEAQ, per germline (reference sequence). V was trimmed by 5 bases and J by 6 bases, leaving 16 bases between them. This CDR3 spans 15 amino acids.

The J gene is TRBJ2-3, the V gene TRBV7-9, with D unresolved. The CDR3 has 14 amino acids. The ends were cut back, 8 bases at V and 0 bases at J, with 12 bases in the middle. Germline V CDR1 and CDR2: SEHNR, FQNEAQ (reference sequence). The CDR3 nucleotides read TGTGCCAGCCTAACGTGGGGTAGCACAGATACGCAGTATTTT. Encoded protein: CASLTWGSTDTQYF.

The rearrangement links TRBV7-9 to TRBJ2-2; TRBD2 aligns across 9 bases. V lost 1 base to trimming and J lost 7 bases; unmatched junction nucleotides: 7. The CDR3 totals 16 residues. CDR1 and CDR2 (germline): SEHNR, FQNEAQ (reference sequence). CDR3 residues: CASSLVPSGTSGELFF. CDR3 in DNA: TGTGCCAGCAGCTTAGTCCCTAGCGGGACGAGCGGGGAGCTGTTTTTT.

The CDR3 nucleotides read TGTGCCAGTAGTATGGGGGGTCTTGGCTACTACGAGCAGTACTTC. Translation gives CASSMGGLGYYEQYF. The V call is TRBV19, the J call TRBJ2-7; possibly TRBD2 for D (6 bases). The CDR3 is 15 residues long. Per germline, CDR1 LNHDA and CDR2 SQIVND (reference sequence). The V gene lost 3 bases and the J gene lost 3 bases, with 15 bases spanning the gap.

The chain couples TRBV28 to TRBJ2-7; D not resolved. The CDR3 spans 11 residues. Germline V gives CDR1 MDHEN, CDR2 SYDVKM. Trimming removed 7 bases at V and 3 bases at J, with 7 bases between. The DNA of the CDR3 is TGTGCCAGCACCGACGGCTACGAGCAGTACTTC. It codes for CASTDGYEQYF. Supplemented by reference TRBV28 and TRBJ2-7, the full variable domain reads DVKVTQSSRYLVKRTGEKVFLECVQDMDHENMFWYRQDPGLGLRLIYFSYDVKMKEKGDIPEGYSVSREKKERFSLILESASTNQTSMYLCASTDGYEQYFGPGTRLTVT.

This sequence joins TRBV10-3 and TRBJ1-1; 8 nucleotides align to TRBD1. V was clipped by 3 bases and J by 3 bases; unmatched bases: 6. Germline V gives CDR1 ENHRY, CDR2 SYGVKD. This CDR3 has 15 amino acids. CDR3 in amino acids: CAISEWTGPDTEAFF. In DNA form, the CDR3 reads TGTGCCATCAGTGAATGGACAGGGCCGGACACTGAAGCTTTCTTT.

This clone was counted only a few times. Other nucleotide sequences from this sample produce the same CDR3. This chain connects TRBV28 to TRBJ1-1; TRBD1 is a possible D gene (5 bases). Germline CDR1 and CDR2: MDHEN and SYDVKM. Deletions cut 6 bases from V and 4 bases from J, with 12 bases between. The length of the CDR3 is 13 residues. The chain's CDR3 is CASSLSGVTEAFF. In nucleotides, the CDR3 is TGTGCCAGCAGCCTTTCGGGGGTCACTGAAGCTTTCTTT.

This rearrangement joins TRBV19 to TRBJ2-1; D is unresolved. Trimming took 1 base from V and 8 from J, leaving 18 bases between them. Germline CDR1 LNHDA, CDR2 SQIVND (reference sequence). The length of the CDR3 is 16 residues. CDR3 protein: CASSIGWGTIPHEQFF. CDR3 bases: TGTGCCAGTAGTATAGGCTGGGGAACTATTCCCCATGAGCAGTTCTTC.

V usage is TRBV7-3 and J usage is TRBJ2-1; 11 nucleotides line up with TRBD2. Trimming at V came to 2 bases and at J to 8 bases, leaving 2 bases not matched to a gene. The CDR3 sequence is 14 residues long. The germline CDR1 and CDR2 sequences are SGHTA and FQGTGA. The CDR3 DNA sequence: TGTGCCAGCAGCTTATTAGCGGGGGGGCATGAGCAGTTCTTC. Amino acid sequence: CASSLLAGGHEQFF.

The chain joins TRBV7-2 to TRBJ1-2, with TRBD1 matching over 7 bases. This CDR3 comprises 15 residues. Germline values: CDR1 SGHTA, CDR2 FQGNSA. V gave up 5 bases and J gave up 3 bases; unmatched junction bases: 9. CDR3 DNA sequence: TGTGCCAGCAGCGAGGGAGGGGGCTTGGACTATGGCTACACCTTC. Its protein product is CASSEGGGLDYGYTF.

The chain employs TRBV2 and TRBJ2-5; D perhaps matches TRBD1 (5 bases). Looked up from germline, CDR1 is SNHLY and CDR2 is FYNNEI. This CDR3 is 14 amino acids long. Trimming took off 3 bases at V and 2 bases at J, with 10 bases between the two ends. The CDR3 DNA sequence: TGTGCCAGCAGTGAGGGGTCAGGGCAAGAGACCCAGTACTTC. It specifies CASSEGSGQETQYF.

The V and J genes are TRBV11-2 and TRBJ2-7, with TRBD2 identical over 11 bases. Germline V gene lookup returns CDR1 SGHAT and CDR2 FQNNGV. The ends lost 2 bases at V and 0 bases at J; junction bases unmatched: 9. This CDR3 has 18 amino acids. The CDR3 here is CASSLWPSGRRSSYEQYF. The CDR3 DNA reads TGTGCCAGCAGCTTATGGCCTAGCGGGAGGCGAAGCTCCTACGAGCAGTACTTC.

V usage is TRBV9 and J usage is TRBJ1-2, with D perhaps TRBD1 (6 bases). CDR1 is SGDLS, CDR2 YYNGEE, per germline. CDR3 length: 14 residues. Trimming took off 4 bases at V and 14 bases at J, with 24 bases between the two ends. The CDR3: CASSHTQGTQKMTF. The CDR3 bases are TGTGCCAGCAGCCATACTCAGGGGACTCAAAAGATGACCTTC.

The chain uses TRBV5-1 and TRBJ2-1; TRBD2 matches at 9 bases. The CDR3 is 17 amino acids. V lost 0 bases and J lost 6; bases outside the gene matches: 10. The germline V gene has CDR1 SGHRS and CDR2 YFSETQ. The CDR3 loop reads CASSLEASGAPGNEQFF. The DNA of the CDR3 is TGCGCCAGCAGCTTGGAGGCTAGCGGGGCCCCGGGCAATGAGCAGTTCTTC. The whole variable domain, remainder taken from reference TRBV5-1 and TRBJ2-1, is KAGVTQTPRYLIKTRGQQVTLSCSPISGHRSVSWYQQTPGQGLQFLFEYFSETQRNKGNFPGRFSGRQFSNSRSEMNVSTLELGDSALYLCASSLEASGAPGNEQFFGPGTRLTVL.

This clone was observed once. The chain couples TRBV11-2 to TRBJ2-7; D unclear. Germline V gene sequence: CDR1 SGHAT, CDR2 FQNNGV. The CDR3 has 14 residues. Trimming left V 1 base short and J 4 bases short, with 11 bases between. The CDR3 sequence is CASSLAQSQYEQYF. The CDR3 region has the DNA TGTGCCAGCAGCTTAGCACAGAGCCAATACGAGCAGTACTTC.

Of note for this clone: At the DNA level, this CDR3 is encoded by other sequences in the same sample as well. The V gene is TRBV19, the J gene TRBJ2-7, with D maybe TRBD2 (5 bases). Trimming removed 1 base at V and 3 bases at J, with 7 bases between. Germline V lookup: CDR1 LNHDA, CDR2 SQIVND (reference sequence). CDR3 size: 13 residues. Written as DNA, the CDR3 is TGTGCCAGTAGTATAGGAGGGAACTACGAGCAGTACTTC. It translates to CASSIGGNYEQYF.

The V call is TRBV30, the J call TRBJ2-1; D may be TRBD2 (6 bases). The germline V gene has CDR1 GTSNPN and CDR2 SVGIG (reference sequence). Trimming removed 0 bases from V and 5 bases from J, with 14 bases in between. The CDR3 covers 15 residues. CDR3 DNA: TGTGCCTGGAGTGTATTGGAGGGGCCTCACAATGAGCAGTTCTTC. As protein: CAWSVLEGPHNEQFF.

The CDR3 loop reads CASSYGASGRREQYF. For the CDR3, the DNA is TGTGCCAGCAGTTACGGAGCTAGCGGGAGACGGGAGCAGTACTTC. This chain links TRBV6-5 with TRBJ2-7; 10 bases are shared with TRBD2. This CDR3 contains 15 residues. With V trimmed by 2 bases and J by 7 bases, 8 bases remained unmatched. The germline gives CDR1 MNHEY, CDR2 SVGAGI.

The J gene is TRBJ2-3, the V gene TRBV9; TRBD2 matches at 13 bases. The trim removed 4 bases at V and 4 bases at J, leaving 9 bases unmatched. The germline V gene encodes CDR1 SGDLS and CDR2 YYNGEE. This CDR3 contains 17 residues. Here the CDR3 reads CASSSWTSGSGADTQYF. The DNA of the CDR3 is TGTGCCAGCAGCTCGTGGACTAGCGGGAGTGGAGCAGATACGCAGTATTTT.

CDR3 coding DNA: TGTGCCAGCAGCCAAGATACGGCGGGAGTACCCTACGAGCAGTACTTC. Translated, it gives CASSQDTAGVPYEQYF. The chain uses TRBV4-2 and TRBJ2-7; 7 nucleotides align to TRBD2. V gave up 0 bases and J gave up 2 bases; unmatched junction bases: 7. The CDR3 length is 16 residues. Germline-derived CDR1 and CDR2 are LGHNA and YNFKEQ.

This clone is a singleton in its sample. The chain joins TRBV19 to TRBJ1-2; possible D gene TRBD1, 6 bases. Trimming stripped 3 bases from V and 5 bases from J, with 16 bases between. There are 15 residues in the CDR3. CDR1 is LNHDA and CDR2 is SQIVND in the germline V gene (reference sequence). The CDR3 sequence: CASSIKGQHLYGYTF. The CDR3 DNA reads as TGTGCCAGTAGTATTAAAGGACAGCACCTATATGGCTACACCTTC. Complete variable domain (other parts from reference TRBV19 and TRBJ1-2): DGGITQSPKYLFRKEGQNVTLSCEQNLNHDAMYWYRQDPGQGLRLIYYSQIVNDFQKGDIAEGYSVSREKKESFPLTVTSAQKNPTAFYLCASSIKGQHLYGYTFGSGTRLTVV.